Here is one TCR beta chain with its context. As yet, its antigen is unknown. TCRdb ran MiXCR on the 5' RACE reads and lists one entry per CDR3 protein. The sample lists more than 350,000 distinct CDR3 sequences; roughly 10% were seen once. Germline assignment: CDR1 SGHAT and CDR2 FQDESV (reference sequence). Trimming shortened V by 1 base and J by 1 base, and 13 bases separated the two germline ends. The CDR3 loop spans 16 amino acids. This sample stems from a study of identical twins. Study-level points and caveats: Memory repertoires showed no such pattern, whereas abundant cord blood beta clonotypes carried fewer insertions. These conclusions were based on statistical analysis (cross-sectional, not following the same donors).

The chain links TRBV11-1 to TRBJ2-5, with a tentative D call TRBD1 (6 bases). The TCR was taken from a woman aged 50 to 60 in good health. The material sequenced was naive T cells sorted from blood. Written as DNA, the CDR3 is TGTGCCAGCAGCTTAGTAAGGACAGCCCCCCAAGAGACCCAGTACTTC. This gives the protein CASSLVRTAPQETQYF.